The present TCR beta chain was sequenced within a study of blood T cell repertoires in COVID-19. Study-wide background: The United States, Italy and Spain provided the acute and convalescent COVID-19 samples. PBMCs, B-cell-depleted T cells, or T cells were the source of the cDNA or gDNA that made up the material.

Original data processing: Amplification of reference gene primers provided the estimated nucleated cell counts. The repertoire was sequenced with immunoSEQ multiplex PCR; TCRdb's copy has only in-frame clones and lacks some. The V and J calls and clone size were taken over from that table, and D and trimming were inferred from the DNA. Of about 200,000 clones listed, 90% are singletons. The CDR3 has 13 amino acids. Germline loops: CDR1 SGDLS, CDR2 YYNGEE. V was cut by 5 bases and J by 5 bases, with 14 bases left in between. Sample: peripheral blood. The chain joins TRBV9 to TRBJ2-7, with D possibly matching TRBD1 (5 bases). This TCR came from a man aged 50 to 59 with acute or convalescent COVID-19. CDR3 DNA sequence: TGTGCCAGCAGGGGAACAGGTTCCGACGAGCAGTACTTC. It translates to CASRGTGSDEQYF.